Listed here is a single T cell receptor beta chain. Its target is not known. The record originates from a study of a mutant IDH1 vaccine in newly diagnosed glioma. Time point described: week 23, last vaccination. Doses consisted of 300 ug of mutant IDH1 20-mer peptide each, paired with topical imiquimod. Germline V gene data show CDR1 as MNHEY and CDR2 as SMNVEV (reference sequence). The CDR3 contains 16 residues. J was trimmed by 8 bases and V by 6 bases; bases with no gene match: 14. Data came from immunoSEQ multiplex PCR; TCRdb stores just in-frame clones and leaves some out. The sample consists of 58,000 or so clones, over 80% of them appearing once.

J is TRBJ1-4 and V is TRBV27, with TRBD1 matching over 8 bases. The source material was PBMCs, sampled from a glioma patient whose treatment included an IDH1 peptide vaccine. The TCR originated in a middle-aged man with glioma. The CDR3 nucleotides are TGTGCCAGCAGGTTTACATTCTTGACAGGGGACGAAAAACTGTTTTTT. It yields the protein CASRFTFLTGDEKLFF.